This entry lists 4 T cell receptor beta chains sequenced from one sample in a study of shared clonotypes between healthy human individuals. Profiled with immunoSEQ multiplex PCR; TCRdb holds only in-frame clones, not every one. This sample yields 400,000 to 550,000 clones, of which 65% to 80% are seen a single time; approximately 12% belongs to the top ten. Sequenced input: PBMCs. The receptor source for this set is a woman in her thirties or forties in good health. Some clones in this sample may be carry-over from other donors' samples.

This clone was detected many times. The rearrangement joins TRBV18 to TRBJ2-3; 10 bases match TRBD2. From germline, CDR1 is KGHSH and CDR2 LQKENI. The V segment lost 4 bases and the J segment 2 bases; nucleotides outside the gene matches: 9. CDR3 length: 17 amino acids. The CDR3 reads CASSQKALAGATDTQYF. CDR3 in DNA: TGTGCCAGCTCACAAAAGGCCCTAGCGGGAGCCACAGATACGCAGTATTTT.

This chain connects TRBV18 to TRBJ2-7; 7 positions match TRBD2. CDR1 is KGHSH and CDR2 is LQKENI in the germline V gene. V lost 3 bases to trimming and J lost 7 bases; unmatched junction nucleotides: 12. The CDR3 is made up of 15 amino acids. The DNA for the CDR3 is TGTGCCAGCTCACCGATAAAAGAGGCGGGAGTGGAGCAGTACTTC. It yields the protein CASSPIKEAGVEQYF.

The rearrangement links TRBV30 to TRBJ2-1; 12 bases map to TRBD2. Germline CDR1 GTSNPN, CDR2 SVGIG (reference sequence). Trimming at V came to 5 bases and at J to 8 bases, leaving 4 bases not matched to a gene. This CDR3 is built from 13 residues. The CDR3 spells CAWASGREYEQFF. The CDR3 DNA reads TGTGCCTGGGCTAGCGGGAGGGAATATGAGCAGTTCTTC.

This clone occurred once. The CDR3 sequence: CSVRHPGTGELFF. The CDR3 DNA sequence: TGCAGCGTGAGACACCCCGGGACCGGGGAGCTGTTTTTT. V gene TRBV29-1 combines with J gene TRBJ2-2; D ambiguous. Trimming took off 6 bases at V and 5 bases at J, with 13 bases between the two ends. Germline CDR1 and CDR2: SQVTM and ANQGSEA. CDR3 length: 13 residues.